The rows below give T cell receptor beta chains drawn from one sample of a study of T cells after posttransplantation cyclophosphamide. Here immunoSEQ multiplex PCR was the method, and the copy in TCRdb shows in-frame clones only, minus some. The sample includes tens of thousands of clones, 95% to 98% seen only once; the top ten take 0.16%. The sequencing sample was made of naive CD4+ T cells sorted from PBMCs. All receptors derive from a man between 40 and 49 years old in good health, CMV-negative, and a related stem cell transplant donor. Both conserved end residues are part of each CDR3. The D gene is left open where the match is weak. Clone size, where shown, is once, few, many, or a class for clones that have expanded.

>TRBJ2-4|TRBD2|NA|TRBV29-1
CSVEGREGPDIQYF
TGCAGCGTTGAAGGGCGGGAGGGCCCCGACATTCAGTACTTC
>TRBJ2-1|TRBD1|NA|TRBV28
CASSPLGQGRSYNEQFF
TGTGCCAGCAGTCCTCTCGGACAGGGGCGCTCCTACAATGAGCAGTTCTTC
>TRBJ1-2|NA|NA|TRBV5-4
CASSAGTSNYGYTF
TGTGCCAGCAGCGCCGGGACTTCAAACTATGGCTACACCTTC
>TRBJ2-7|TRBD1|NA|TRBV23-1
CASSQSQSGTGDEQYF
TGCGCCAGCAGTCAGAGTCAAAGCGGGACAGGGGACGAGCAGTACTTC
>TRBJ2-1|TRBD2|NA|TRBV10-3
CAISGSGSGYNEQFF
TGTGCCATCAGTGGTAGCGGGAGTGGGTACAATGAGCAGTTCTTC
>TRBJ2-7|TRBD1|once|TRBV18
CASSPGTGSFEQYF
TGTGCCAGCTCACCCGGGACAGGGTCCTTCGAGCAGTACTTC
>TRBJ2-7|TRBD1|NA|TRBV7-9
CASSYSGQGGYEQYF
TGTGCCAGCAGCTACTCGGGACAGGGAGGCTACGAGCAGTACTTC
>TRBJ1-4|NA|NA|TRBV18
CASSPRVKTGNNEKLFF
TGTGCCAGCTCACCGCGGGTGAAGACAGGAAATAATGAAAAACTGTTTTTT
>TRBJ1-4|NA|NA|TRBV25-1
CASRSRAANEKLFF
TGTGCCAGCAGAAGCAGGGCAGCTAATGAAAAACTGTTTTTT
>TRBJ1-1|TRBD1|NA|TRBV5-5
CASSLRITGGTGTTEAFF
TGTGCCAGCAGCTTGCGGATCACCGGGGGGACAGGGACCACTGAAGCTTTCTTT
>TRBJ1-4|NA|NA|TRBV18
CASSPSTNEKLFF
TGTGCCAGCTCACCCTCGACTAATGAAAAACTGTTTTTT
>TRBJ2-7|NA|NA|TRBV19
CASSPMGRPTSYEQYF
TGTGCCAGTAGTCCGATGGGGCGACCGACCTCCTACGAGCAGTACTTC
>TRBJ2-7|NA|NA|TRBV6-1
CASRKGTHFYEQYF
TGTGCCAGCAGGAAAGGGACACACTTCTACGAGCAGTACTTC
>TRBJ2-3|NA|NA|TRBV4-1
CASSLRAGDNWDTQYF
TGCGCCAGCAGCCTCCGGGCCGGGGATAACTGGGATACGCAGTATTTT
>TRBJ2-1|TRBD2|NA|TRBV7-9
CASSLGTSSYNEQFF
TGTGCCAGCAGCTTGGGGACTAGCTCCTACAATGAGCAGTTCTTC
>TRBJ1-2|NA|NA|TRBV5-5
CASSSLLLTGLFGYTF
TGTGCCAGCAGTTCGCTGCTACTAACGGGTCTCTTTGGCTACACCTTC
>TRBJ2-5|TRBD1|NA|TRBV5-1
CASQSSGGQLQETQYF
TGCGCCAGTCAGTCATCAGGGGGCCAGCTCCAAGAGACCCAGTACTTC
>TRBJ2-1|TRBD2|NA|TRBV10-3
CAISGGTRLGYNEQFF
TGTGCCATCAGTGGGGGGACTAGACTAGGGTACAATGAGCAGTTCTTC
>TRBJ1-2|TRBD1|NA|TRBV5-1
CASSSVTGGYGYTF
TGCGCCAGCAGCTCCGTTACAGGGGGCTATGGCTACACCTTC
>TRBJ2-3|TRBD1|NA|TRBV6-5
CASTRGFSTDTQYF
TGTGCCAGCACCAGGGGGTTTAGCACAGATACGCAGTATTTT
>TRBJ1-2|TRBD1|NA|TRBV7-2
CASSLSYQGGVYGYTF
TGTGCCAGCAGCTTAAGTTACCAGGGGGGCGTCTATGGCTACACCTTC
>TRBJ2-7|NA|NA|TRBV29-1
CSVRSGSDEQYF
TGCAGCGTCCGGAGCGGCAGCGACGAGCAGTACTTC
>TRBJ1-1|NA|NA|TRBV5-1
CASSSPFGGANTEAFF
TGCGCCAGCAGCTCCCCATTCGGGGGGGCGAACACTGAAGCTTTCTTT
>TRBJ2-5|TRBD1|NA|TRBV5-5
CASSQGQDRETQYF
TGTGCCAGCAGCCAGGGACAGGATCGAGAGACCCAGTACTTC
>TRBJ2-3|NA|NA|TRBV11-2
CASKMTPGQRQYF
TGTGCCAGCAAGATGACGCCGGGACAACGGCAGTATTTT
>TRBJ2-7|NA|NA|TRBV10-3
CAILPGGPDGSEQYF
TGTGCCATCCTTCCCGGGGGACCCGACGGGTCCGAGCAGTACTTC
>TRBJ2-1|TRBD1|once|TRBV10-3
CAISESFPGTGGKGEQFF
TGTGCCATCAGTGAGTCTTTCCCCGGGACAGGGGGTAAAGGTGAGCAGTTCTTC
>TRBJ2-2|TRBD1|once|TRBV27
CASSRTGAGELFF
TGTGCCAGCAGTAGGACAGGGGCCGGGGAGCTGTTTTTT
>TRBJ2-7|NA|NA|TRBV28
CASRGGTSPREQYF
TGTGCCAGCAGGGGAGGGACAAGTCCTAGGGAGCAGTACTTC
>TRBJ2-3|NA|NA|TRBV6-6
CASSYSGGSGDTQYF
TGTGCCAGCAGTTACTCGGGGGGATCAGGTGATACGCAGTATTTT
>TRBJ1-1|NA|NA|TRBV15
CATSRRRLGLTEAFF
TGTGCCACCAGCAGACGCCGCCTCGGGTTAACTGAAGCTTTCTTT
>TRBJ2-7|NA|NA|TRBV6-5
CATLRQEVPYEQYF
TGTGCCACCTTGAGACAGGAAGTTCCCTACGAGCAGTACTTC
>TRBJ2-7|TRBD2|NA|TRBV7-2
CASSFLRLATYEQYF
TGTGCCAGCAGCTTCCTCCGACTAGCTACCTACGAGCAGTACTTC
>TRBJ1-1|NA|NA|TRBV5-1
CASRGEGTEAFF
TGCGCCAGCAGGGGAGAGGGCACTGAAGCTTTCTTT
>TRBJ2-1|TRBD2|NA|TRBV29-1
CSGVTSGSKNEQFF
TGCAGCGGGGTTACTAGCGGGAGTAAAAATGAGCAGTTCTTC
>TRBJ1-2|TRBD1|NA|TRBV7-9
CASSLTPETGERYGYTF
TGTGCCAGCAGCCTAACCCCCGAGACAGGGGAAAGGTATGGCTACACCTTC
>TRBJ2-1|TRBD2|NA|TRBV5-1
CASAWTSGSNEQFF
TGCGCCAGCGCCTGGACTAGCGGGAGTAATGAGCAGTTCTTC
>TRBJ2-7|NA|NA|TRBV6-5
CASSRRGFGSGEQYF
TGTGCCAGCAGCCGACGGGGTTTTGGGTCCGGCGAGCAGTACTTC
>TRBJ1-2|NA|NA|TRBV7-9
CASSSTLGGDYGYTF
TGTGCCAGCAGCTCCACCTTAGGGGGAGACTATGGCTACACCTTC
>TRBJ1-5|NA|NA|TRBV19
CASNPDRRNQPQHF
TGTGCCAGTAACCCGGACAGAAGGAATCAGCCCCAGCATTTT
>TRBJ2-7|TRBD1|NA|TRBV7-8
CASSGKRVGTGLHEQYF
TGTGCCAGCAGCGGAAAAAGGGTCGGGACAGGGTTGCACGAGCAGTACTTC
>TRBJ2-3|TRBD2|NA|TRBV10-3
CAISGGVGSIPDTQYF
TGTGCCATCAGCGGGGGGGTAGGGAGTATCCCAGATACGCAGTATTTT
>TRBJ2-4|TRBD2|NA|TRBV4-1
CASSLGLAGGAAKNIQYF
TGCGCCAGCAGCCTGGGGCTAGCGGGAGGAGCAGCCAAAAACATTCAGTACTTC
>TRBJ2-7|NA|NA|TRBV19
CASSIGGIQASYEQYF
TGTGCCAGTAGTATAGGGGGAATACAGGCATCCTACGAGCAGTACTTC
>TRBJ2-7|TRBD2|NA|TRBV4-1
CASSRSGVNYEQYF
TGCGCCAGCAGCCGCAGCGGGGTAAACTACGAGCAGTACTTC
>TRBJ1-2|TRBD1|NA|TRBV30
CAWSRDSYGYTF
TGTGCCTGGAGCAGGGACAGCTATGGCTACACCTTC
>TRBJ1-1|NA|NA|TRBV6-1
CASSYRGVGTEAFF
TGTGCCAGCAGTTATAGGGGCGTAGGTACTGAAGCTTTCTTT
>TRBJ2-7|NA|NA|TRBV6-5
CASSRPGPSEQYF
TGTGCCAGCAGTCGCCCCGGTCCGTCCGAGCAGTACTTC
>TRBJ1-5|TRBD1|once|TRBV30
CAWSATGNQPQHF
TGTGCCTGGAGTGCGACAGGGAATCAGCCCCAGCATTTT
>TRBJ2-1|TRBD1|NA|TRBV5-6
CASSLPGDSQQFF
TGTGCCAGCAGCTTGCCTGGGGACAGCCAGCAGTTCTTC